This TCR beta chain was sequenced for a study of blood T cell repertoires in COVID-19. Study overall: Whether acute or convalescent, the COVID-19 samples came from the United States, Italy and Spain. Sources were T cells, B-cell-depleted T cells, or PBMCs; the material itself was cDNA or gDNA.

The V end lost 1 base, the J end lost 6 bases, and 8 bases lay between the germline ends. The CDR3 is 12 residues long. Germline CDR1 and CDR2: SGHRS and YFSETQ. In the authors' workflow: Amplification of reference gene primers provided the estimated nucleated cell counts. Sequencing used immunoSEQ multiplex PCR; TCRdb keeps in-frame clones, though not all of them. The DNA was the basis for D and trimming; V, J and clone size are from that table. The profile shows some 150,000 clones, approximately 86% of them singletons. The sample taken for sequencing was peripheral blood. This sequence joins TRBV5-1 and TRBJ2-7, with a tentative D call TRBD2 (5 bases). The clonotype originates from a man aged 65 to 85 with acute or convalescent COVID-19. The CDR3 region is CASSLTGSEQYF. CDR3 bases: TGCGCCAGCAGCTTGACGGGAAGCGAGCAGTACTTC. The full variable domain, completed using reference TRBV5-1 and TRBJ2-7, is KAGVTQTPRYLIKTRGQQVTLSCSPISGHRSVSWYQQTPGQGLQFLFEYFSETQRNKGNFPGRFSGRQFSNSRSEMNVSTLELGDSALYLCASSLTGSEQYFGPGTRLTVT.